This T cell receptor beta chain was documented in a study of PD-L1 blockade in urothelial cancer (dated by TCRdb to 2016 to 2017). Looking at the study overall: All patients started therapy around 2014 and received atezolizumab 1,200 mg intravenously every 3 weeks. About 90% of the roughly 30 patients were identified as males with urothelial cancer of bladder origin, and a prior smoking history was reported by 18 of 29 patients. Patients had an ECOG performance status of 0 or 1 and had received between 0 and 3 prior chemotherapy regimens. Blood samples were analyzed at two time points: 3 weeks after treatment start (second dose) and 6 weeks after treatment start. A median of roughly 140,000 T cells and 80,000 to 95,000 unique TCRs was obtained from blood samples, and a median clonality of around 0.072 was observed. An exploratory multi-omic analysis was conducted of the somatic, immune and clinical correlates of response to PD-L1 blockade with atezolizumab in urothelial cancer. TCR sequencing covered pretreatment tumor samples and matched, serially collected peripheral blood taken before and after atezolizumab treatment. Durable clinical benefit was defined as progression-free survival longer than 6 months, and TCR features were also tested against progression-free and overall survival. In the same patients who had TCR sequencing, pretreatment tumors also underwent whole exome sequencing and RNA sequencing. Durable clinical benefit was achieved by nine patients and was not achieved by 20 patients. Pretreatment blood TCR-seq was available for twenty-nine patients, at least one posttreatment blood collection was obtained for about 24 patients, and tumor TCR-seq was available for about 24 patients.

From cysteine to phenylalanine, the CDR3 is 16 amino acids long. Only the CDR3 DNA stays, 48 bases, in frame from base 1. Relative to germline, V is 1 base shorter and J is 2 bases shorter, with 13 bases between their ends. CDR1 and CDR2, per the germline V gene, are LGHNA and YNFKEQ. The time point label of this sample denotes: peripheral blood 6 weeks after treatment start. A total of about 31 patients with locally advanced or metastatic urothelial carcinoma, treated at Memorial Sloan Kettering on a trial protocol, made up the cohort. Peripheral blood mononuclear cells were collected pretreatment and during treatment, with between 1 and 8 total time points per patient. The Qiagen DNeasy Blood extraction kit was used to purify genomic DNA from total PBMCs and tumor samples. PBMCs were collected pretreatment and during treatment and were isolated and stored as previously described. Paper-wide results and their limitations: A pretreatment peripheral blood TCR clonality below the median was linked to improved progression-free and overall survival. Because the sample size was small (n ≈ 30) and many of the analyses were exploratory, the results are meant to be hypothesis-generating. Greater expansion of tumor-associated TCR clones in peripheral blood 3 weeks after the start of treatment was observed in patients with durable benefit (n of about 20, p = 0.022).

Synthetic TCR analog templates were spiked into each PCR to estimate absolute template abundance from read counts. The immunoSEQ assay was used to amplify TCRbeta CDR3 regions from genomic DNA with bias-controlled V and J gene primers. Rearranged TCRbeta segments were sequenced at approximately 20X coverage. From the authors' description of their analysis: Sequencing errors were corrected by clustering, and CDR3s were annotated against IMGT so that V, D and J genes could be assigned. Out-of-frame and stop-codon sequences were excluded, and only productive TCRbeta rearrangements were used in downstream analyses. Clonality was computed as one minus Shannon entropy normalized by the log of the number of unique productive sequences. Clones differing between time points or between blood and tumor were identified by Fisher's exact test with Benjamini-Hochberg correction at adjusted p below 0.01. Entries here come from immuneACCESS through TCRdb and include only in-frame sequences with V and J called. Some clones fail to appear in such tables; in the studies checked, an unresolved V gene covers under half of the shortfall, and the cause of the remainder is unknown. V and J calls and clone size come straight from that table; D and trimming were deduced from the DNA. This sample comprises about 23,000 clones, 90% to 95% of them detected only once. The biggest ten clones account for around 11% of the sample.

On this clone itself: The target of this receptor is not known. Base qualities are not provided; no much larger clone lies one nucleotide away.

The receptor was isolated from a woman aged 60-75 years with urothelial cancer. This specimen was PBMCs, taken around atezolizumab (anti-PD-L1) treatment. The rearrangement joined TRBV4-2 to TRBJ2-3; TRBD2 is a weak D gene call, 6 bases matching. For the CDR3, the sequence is CASSQGYREHTDTQYF. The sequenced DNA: TGTGCCAGCAGCCAAGGGTACCGGGAGCACACAGATACGCAGTATTTT.